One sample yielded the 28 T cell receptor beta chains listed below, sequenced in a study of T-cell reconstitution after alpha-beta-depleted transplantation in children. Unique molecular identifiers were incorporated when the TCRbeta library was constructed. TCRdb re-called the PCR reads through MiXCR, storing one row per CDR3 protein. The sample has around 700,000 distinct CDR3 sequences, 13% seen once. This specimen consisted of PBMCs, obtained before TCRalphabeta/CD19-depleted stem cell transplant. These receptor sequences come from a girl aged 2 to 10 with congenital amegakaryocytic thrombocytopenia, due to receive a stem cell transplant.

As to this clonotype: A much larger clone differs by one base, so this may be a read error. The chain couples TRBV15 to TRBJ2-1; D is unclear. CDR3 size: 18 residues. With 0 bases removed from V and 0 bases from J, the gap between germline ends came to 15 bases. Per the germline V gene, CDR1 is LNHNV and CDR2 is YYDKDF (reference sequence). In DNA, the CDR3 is TGTGCCACCAGCAGAGAGGCCGTGGGCGTTAGCTCCTACAATGAGCAGTTCTTC. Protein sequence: CATSREAVGVSSYNEQFF.

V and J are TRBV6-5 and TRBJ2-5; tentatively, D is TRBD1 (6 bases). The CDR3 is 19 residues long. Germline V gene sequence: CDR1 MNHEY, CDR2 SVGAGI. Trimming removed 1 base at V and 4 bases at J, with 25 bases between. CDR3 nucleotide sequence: TGTGCCAGCAGTTACTTTATGAGGACAGAGGGGTTCCGGGGAGAGACCCAGTACTTC. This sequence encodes CASSYFMRTEGFRGETQYF.

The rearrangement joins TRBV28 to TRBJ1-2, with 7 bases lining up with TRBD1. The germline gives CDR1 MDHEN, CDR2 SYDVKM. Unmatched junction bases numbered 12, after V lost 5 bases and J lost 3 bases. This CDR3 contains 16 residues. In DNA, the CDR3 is TGTGCCAGCAGTACACAAACAGGGGTTCGGGACTATGGCTACACCTTC. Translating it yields CASSTQTGVRDYGYTF.

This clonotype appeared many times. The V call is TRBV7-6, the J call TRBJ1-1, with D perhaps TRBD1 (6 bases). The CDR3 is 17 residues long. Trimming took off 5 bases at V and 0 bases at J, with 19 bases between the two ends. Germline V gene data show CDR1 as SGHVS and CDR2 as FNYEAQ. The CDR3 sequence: CASSVRGSQGMNTEAFF. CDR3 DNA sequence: TGTGCCAGCAGCGTTAGGGGCTCACAGGGAATGAACACTGAAGCTTTCTTT.

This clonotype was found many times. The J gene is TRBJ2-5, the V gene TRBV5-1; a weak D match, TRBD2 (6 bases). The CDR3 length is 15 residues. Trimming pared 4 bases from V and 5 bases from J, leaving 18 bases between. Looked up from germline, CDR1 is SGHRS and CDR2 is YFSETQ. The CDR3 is CASSQRPGDRETQYF. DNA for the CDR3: TGCGCCAGCAGCCAACGCCCGGGAGACCGTGAGACCCAGTACTTC.

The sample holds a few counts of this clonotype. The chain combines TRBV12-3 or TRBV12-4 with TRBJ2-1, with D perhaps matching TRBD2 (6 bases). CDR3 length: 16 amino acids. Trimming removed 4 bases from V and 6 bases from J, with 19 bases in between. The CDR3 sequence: CASSSANRGSSNEQFF. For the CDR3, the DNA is TGTGCCAGCAGTTCGGCGAATCGGGGGTCGAGCAATGAGCAGTTCTTC.

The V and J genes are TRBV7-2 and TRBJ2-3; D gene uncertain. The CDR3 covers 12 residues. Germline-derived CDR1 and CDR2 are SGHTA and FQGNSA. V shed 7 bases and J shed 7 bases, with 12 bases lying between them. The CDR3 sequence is CASTESTYTQYF. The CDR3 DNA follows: TGTGCCAGCACTGAAAGCACCTATACGCAGTATTTT.

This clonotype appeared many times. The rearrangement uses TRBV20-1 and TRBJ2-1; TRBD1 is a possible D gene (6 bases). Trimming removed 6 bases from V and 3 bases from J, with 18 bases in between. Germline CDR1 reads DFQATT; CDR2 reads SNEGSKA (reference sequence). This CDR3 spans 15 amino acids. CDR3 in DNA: TGCAGTGCCCGGTCCCCGGGACACATCTACAATGAGCAGTTCTTC. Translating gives CSARSPGHIYNEQFF.

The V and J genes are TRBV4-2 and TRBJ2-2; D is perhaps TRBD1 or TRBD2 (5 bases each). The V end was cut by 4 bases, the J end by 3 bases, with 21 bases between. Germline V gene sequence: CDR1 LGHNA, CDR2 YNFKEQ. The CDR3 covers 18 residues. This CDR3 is CASSPGWDERVYTGELFF. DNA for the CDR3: TGTGCCAGCAGCCCCGGCTGGGACGAGAGAGTTTACACCGGGGAGCTGTTTTTT.

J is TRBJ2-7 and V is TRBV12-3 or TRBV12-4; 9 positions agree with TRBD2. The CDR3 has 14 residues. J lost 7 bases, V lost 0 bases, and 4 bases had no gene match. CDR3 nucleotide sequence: TGTGCCAGCAGTTTAGCTAGCGGGAGAGGAGAGCAGTACTTC. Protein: CASSLASGRGEQYF.

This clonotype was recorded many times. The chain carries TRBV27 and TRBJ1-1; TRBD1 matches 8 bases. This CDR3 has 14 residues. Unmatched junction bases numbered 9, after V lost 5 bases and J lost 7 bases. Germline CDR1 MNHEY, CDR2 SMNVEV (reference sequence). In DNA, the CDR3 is TGTGCCAGCAGTCCCCTTCCGGACAGGGATGAAGCTTTCTTT. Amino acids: CASSPLPDRDEAFF.

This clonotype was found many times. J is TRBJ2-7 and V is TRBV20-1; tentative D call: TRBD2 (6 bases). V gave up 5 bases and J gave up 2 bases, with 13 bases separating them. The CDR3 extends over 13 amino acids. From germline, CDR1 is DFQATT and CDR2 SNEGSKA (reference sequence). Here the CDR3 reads CSAGGTATYEQYF. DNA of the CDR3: TGCAGTGCTGGGGGGACGGCCACCTACGAGCAGTACTTC.

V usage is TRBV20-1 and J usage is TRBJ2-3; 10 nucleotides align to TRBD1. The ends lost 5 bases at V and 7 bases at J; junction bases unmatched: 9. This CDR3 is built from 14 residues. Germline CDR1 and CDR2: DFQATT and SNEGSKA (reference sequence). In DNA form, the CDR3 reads TGCAGTGCTGGGGTGACAGGGGGCCGGAATACGCAGTATTTT. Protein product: CSAGVTGGRNTQYF.

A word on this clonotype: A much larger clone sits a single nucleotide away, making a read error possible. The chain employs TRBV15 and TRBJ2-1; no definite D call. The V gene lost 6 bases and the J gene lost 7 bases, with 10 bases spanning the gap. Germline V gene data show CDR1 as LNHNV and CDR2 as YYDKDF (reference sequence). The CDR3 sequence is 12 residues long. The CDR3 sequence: CATRGRGNEQFF. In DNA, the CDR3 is TGTGCCACCAGAGGGCGTGGGAATGAGCAGTTCTTC.

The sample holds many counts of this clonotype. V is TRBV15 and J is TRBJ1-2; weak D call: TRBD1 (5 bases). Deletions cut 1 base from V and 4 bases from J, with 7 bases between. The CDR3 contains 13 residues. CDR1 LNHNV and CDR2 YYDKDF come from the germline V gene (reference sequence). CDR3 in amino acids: CATSRVGGYGYTF. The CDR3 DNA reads TGTGCCACCAGCAGAGTTGGGGGCTATGGCTACACCTTC.

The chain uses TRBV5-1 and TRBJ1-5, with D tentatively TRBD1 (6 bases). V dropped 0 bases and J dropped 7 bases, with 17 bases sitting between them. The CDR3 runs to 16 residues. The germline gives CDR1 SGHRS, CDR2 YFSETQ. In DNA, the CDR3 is TGCGCCAGCAGCTTGGCCCCCAGGGGTACAGGACAGCCCCAGCATTTT. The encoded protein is CASSLAPRGTGQPQHF.

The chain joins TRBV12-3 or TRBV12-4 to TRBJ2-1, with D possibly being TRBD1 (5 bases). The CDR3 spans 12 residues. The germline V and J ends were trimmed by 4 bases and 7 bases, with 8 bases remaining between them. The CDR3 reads CASSWGRNEQFF. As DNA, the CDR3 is TGTGCCAGCAGTTGGGGCCGGAATGAGCAGTTCTTC.

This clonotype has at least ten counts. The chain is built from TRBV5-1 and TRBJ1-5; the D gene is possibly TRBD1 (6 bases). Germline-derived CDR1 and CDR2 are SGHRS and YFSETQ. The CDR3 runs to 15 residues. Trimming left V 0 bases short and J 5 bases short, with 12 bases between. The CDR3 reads CASSLATGLDQPQHF. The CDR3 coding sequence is TGCGCCAGCAGCTTGGCGACAGGCCTTGATCAGCCCCAGCATTTT.

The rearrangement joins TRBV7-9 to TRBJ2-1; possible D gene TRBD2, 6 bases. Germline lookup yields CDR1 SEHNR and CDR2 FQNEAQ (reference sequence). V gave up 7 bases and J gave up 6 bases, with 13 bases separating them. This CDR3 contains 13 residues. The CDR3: CASTHGGSNEQFF. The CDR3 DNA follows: TGTGCCAGCACCCACGGAGGGAGCAATGAGCAGTTCTTC.

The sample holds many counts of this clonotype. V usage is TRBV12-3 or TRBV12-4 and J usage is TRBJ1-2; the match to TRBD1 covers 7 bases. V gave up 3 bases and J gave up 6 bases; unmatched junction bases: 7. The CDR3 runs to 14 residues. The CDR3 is CASSFWGQGDGYTF. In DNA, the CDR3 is TGTGCCAGCAGTTTTTGGGGGCAGGGGGATGGCTACACCTTC.

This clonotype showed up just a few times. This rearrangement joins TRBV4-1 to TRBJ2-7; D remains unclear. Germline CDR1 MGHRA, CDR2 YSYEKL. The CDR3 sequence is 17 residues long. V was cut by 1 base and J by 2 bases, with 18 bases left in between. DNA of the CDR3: TGCGCCAGCAGCCAAGTTCCCTCCGGAAACAACCCCTACGAGCAGTACTTC. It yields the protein CASSQVPSGNNPYEQYF.

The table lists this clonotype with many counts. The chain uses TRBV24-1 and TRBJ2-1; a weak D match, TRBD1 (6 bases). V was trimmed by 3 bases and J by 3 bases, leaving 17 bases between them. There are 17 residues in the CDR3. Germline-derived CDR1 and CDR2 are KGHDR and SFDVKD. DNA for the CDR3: TGTGCCACCAGTGATAACAGGGCCTATCACCACTACAATGAGCAGTTCTTC. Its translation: CATSDNRAYHHYNEQFF.

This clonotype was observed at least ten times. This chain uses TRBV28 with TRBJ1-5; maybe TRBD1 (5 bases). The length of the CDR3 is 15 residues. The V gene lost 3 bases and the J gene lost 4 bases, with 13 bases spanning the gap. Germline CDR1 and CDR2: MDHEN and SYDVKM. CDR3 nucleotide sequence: TGTGCCAGCAGTTTTACCGGGACGCCGAATCAGCCCCAGCATTTT. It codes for CASSFTGTPNQPQHF.

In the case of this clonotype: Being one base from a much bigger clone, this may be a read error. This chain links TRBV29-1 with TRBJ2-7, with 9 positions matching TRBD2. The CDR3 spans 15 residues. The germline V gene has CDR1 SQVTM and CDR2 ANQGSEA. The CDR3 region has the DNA TGCAGCGTTGAGTCGCGGGCTAGCGGGAACTACGAGCAGCACTTC. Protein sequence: CSVESRASGNYEQHF.

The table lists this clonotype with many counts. CDR3 DNA: TGCGCCAGCACCGGACTAGCGGGAGGAGAGCGAACAGATACGCAGTATTTT. Its protein product is CASTGLAGGERTDTQYF. The V call is TRBV5-1, the J call TRBJ2-3; the match to TRBD2 covers 14 bases. The CDR3 has 17 amino acids. Germline CDR1 SGHRS, CDR2 YFSETQ. Trimming took 6 bases from V and 3 from J; bases not matched to a gene: 9.

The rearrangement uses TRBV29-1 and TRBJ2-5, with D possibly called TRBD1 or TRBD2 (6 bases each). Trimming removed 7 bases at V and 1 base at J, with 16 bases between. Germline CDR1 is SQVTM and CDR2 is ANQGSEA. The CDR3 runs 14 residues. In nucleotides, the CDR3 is TGCAGCGCCGAGGGAGGACAGATCCAAGAGACCCAGTACTTC. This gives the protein CSAEGGQIQETQYF.

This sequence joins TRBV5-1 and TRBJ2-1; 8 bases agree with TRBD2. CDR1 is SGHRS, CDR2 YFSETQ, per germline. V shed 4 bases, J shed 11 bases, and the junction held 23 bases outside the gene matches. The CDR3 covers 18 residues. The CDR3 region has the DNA TGCGCCAGCAGCGGGAATAGCGGGGACCTAACAATGAGGTCCAAGCAGTTCTTC. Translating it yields CASSGNSGDLTMRSKQFF.

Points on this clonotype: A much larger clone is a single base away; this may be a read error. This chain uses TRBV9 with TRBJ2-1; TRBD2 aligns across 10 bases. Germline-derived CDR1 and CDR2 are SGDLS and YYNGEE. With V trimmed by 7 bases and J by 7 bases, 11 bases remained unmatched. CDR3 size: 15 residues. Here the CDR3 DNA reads TGTGCCAGCGGCCGGGGGGCTAGCGGGAGAAATGAGCAGTTCTTC. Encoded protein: CASGRGASGRNEQFF.